The sample holds many counts of the clone carrying this T cell receptor beta chain. The antigen is not known. The entry originates in a study of read filtering for tumor transcriptome and immune sequencing. For the study at large: By R-ISS, stages I, II and III held around 8, 16 and 7 patients.

The library was built from about 0.4 ug RNA with molecular barcoded adaptors for alpha/delta and beta/gamma chains. TCRdb reanalysed the reads using MiXCR and keeps one entry per CDR3 protein. Of approximately 62,000 distinct CDR3 sequences listed, around 19% are singletons. Notes on the study in general: Roughly 79% of IR-seq clonotypes had one read, totaling about 4% of reads; RNA-seq: approximately 73% and 42%. Compared with RNA-seq, IR-seq gave much higher clonotype depth and reliability.

The sequencing sample was made of a population of CD138-negative cells sorted from bone marrow. The TCR sequence derives from a donor aged 40 or older with multiple myeloma.

The DNA of the CDR3 is TGCAGCGTTTCAGCCGGGGGCTCCGGGGAGACCCAGTACTTC. Translating gives CSVSAGGSGETQYF. This chain uses TRBV29-1 with TRBJ2-5, with D perhaps given as TRBD1 or TRBD2 (6 bases each). V was trimmed by 5 bases and J by 5 bases, leaving 18 bases between them. The CDR3 contains 14 residues. Germline V lookup: CDR1 SQVTM, CDR2 ANQGSEA.